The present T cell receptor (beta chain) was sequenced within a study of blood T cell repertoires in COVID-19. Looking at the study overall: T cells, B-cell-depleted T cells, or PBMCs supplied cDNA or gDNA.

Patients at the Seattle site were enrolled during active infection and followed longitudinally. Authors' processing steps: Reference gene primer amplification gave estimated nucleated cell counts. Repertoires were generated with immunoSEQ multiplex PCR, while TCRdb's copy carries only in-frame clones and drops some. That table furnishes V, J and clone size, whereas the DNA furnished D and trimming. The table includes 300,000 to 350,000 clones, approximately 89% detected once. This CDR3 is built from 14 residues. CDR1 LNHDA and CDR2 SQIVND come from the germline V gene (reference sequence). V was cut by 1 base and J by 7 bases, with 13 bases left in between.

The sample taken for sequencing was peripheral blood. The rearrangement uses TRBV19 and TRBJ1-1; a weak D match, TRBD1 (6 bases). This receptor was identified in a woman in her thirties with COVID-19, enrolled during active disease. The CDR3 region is CASSIAKTGIEAFF. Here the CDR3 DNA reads TGTGCCAGTAGTATAGCAAAAACAGGGATTGAAGCTTTCTTT.